These 18 T cell receptor beta chains were sequenced from one sample in a study of control samples from healthy donors and cancer patients. Some clones are missing from TCRdb's copy, which holds only in-frame ones; the method was immunoSEQ multiplex PCR. The profile shows 120,000 to 150,000 clones, around 92% of them singletons. The sample comprised blood. The receptors here all came from a man younger than 45 in good health.

J is TRBJ1-5 and V is TRBV7-9, with D uncertain. V was cut by 5 bases and J by 2 bases, with 10 bases left in between. In germline, CDR1 is SEHNR, CDR2 FQNEAQ (reference sequence). The CDR3 runs to 14 residues. CDR3 sequence: CASSPDGGNQPQHF. CDR3 coding DNA: TGTGCCAGCAGCCCGGACGGGGGCAATCAGCCCCAGCATTTT. The full variable domain, its missing parts supplied by reference TRBV7-9 and TRBJ1-5, is DTGVSQNPRHKITKRGQNVTFRCDPISEHNRLYWYRQTLGQGPEFLTYFQNEAQLEKSRLLSDRFSAERPKGSFSTLEIQRTEQGDSAMYLCASSPDGGNQPQHFGDGTRLSIL.

V gene TRBV2 combines with J gene TRBJ2-7; D not resolved. Trimming removed 7 bases from V and 5 bases from J, with 9 bases in between. The CDR3 has 11 residues. Germline CDR1 is SNHLY and CDR2 is FYNNEI. The CDR3 reads CASKRTDEQYF. The CDR3 DNA reads as TGTGCCAGCAAGCGTACGGACGAGCAGTACTTC.

The chain links TRBV6-5 to TRBJ2-7; 9 positions match TRBD2. Looked up from germline, CDR1 is MNHEY and CDR2 is SVGAGI. V was clipped by 7 bases and J by 2 bases; unmatched bases: 9. The CDR3 is 15 residues long. As DNA, the CDR3 is TGTGCCAGCAACCAAATAGCGGGGGCCCCCTACGAGCAGTACTTC. Amino acid sequence: CASNQIAGAPYEQYF.

This chain links TRBV30 with TRBJ1-1, with D possibly matching TRBD1 (6 bases). The V end was cut by 3 bases, the J end by 3 bases, with 11 bases between. Germline values: CDR1 GTSNPN, CDR2 SVGIG (reference sequence). CDR3 size: 13 residues. Here the CDR3 DNA reads TGTGCCTGGAGCTGGAACAGGGACACTGAAGCTTTCTTT. Translating it yields CAWSWNRDTEAFF.

This chain links TRBV19 with TRBJ2-1; 11 nucleotides align to TRBD2. In germline, CDR1 is LNHDA, CDR2 SQIVND (reference sequence). This CDR3 has 14 amino acids. V was pared by 7 bases and J by 7 bases, with 6 bases of the junction left unmatched. The CDR3 DNA reads as TGTGCCAGTAATAGCGGGGGGGCTGTGAATGAGCAGTTCTTC. Its protein product is CASNSGGAVNEQFF.

The gene calls are TRBV15 and TRBJ1-6; 9 positions agree with TRBD1. The germline V gene encodes CDR1 LNHNV and CDR2 YYDKDF (reference sequence). The ends lost 8 bases at V and 7 bases at J; junction bases unmatched: 9. The CDR3 consists of 15 residues. For the CDR3, the DNA is TGTGCCACCCACCCGGACAGGGGAAGGAATTCACCCCTCCACTTT. This gives the protein CATHPDRGRNSPLHF.

The V and J genes are TRBV7-9 and TRBJ2-1; D is ambiguous. The CDR3 covers 11 residues. CDR1 is SEHNR and CDR2 is FQNEAQ in the germline V gene (reference sequence). With 5 bases removed from V and 8 bases from J, the gap between germline ends came to 7 bases. CDR3: CASSPQDEQFF. DNA of the CDR3: TGTGCCAGCAGCCCCCAAGATGAGCAGTTCTTC.

This clone appeared a single time. The rearrangement links TRBV6-5 to TRBJ1-2; 9 bases line up with TRBD1. Germline loops: CDR1 MNHEY, CDR2 SVGAGI. V shed 0 bases, J shed 6 bases, and the junction held 5 bases outside the gene matches. The CDR3 runs 15 residues. DNA of the CDR3: TGTGCCAGCAGTTACTCAACAGGGGGCCCTGATGGCTACACCTTC. It translates to CASSYSTGGPDGYTF.

This chain connects TRBV10-2 to TRBJ2-1, with no clear D. The CDR3 runs to 14 residues. Germline V lookup: CDR1 WSHSY, CDR2 SAAADI. V was trimmed by 3 bases and J by 0 bases, leaving 6 bases between them. In DNA form, the CDR3 reads TGCGCCAGCAGTGAAAGTGTCTCCTACAATGAGCAGTTCTTC. Translation gives CASSESVSYNEQFF.

In this sample, this clone turned up once. The chain carries TRBV7-8 and TRBJ2-1; 10 nucleotides match TRBD1. This CDR3 has 14 residues. Germline CDR1 SGHVS, CDR2 FQNEAQ. The J segment lost 4 bases and the V segment lost 7 bases, leaving 4 bases of the junction unmatched. CDR3 DNA sequence: TGTGCCAGCACCGACAGGGGGCGGTACAATGAGCAGTTCTTC. This translates into CASTDRGRYNEQFF.

This clone was seen ten or more times. V and J are TRBV7-2 and TRBJ2-3; no firm D call. This CDR3 has 13 amino acids. Between the trimmed V and J ends, which lost 5 bases and 4 bases, there was a span of 10 bases. Looked up from germline, CDR1 is SGHTA and CDR2 is FQGNSA. This CDR3 reads CASSIRVADTQYF. The CDR3 nucleotides are TGTGCCAGCAGCATTAGAGTAGCAGATACGCAGTATTTT.

This clone was found a few times. The rearrangement joins TRBV13 to TRBJ2-4; 8 bases map to TRBD1. J was trimmed by 7 bases and V by 3 bases; bases with no gene match: 8. The CDR3 consists of 15 residues. The germline gives CDR1 PRHDT, CDR2 FYEKMQ (reference sequence). In DNA form, the CDR3 reads TGTGCCAGCAGCTTCCCTACAGGGGGAGCGAACATTCAGTACTTC. Encoded protein: CASSFPTGGANIQYF.

This chain joins TRBV9 and TRBJ2-1; no reliable D call. Germline V CDR1 and CDR2: SGDLS, YYNGEE. The CDR3 sequence is 14 residues long. Trimming cost V 0 bases and J 8 bases, with 12 bases left between them. The CDR3 bases are TGTGCCAGCAGCGTAGAGCCCCGGAGTGATGAGCAGTTCTTC. Translated, it gives CASSVEPRSDEQFF.

The genes are TRBV7-2 and TRBJ1-5, with D unclear. The CDR3 consists of 13 residues. Per the germline V gene, CDR1 is SGHTA and CDR2 is FQGNSA. With 5 bases removed from V and 7 bases from J, the gap between germline ends came to 12 bases. The CDR3 DNA is TGTGCCAGCAGCCCCGGATGGAGGCAGCCCCAGCATTTT. Amino acids: CASSPGWRQPQHF.

The chain recombines TRBV4-2 with TRBJ2-1; tentative D call: TRBD2 (6 bases). Trimming took off 5 bases at V and 9 bases at J, with 14 bases between the two ends. The CDR3 is made up of 13 amino acids. Germline assignment: CDR1 LGHNA and CDR2 YNFKEQ. CDR3 loop: CASSGGTAAEQFF. The DNA for the CDR3 is TGTGCCAGCAGCGGCGGGACTGCCGCTGAGCAGTTCTTC.

J is TRBJ2-7 and V is TRBV11-2, with D possibly being TRBD1 or TRBD2 (6 bases each). CDR1 and CDR2 from the germline V gene are SGHAT and FQNNGV. V gave up 1 base and J gave up 1 base, with 17 bases separating them. CDR3 length: 17 amino acids. The CDR3 region is CASSLVGGGGRSYEQYF. The CDR3 DNA reads as TGTGCCAGCAGCTTAGTCGGTGGAGGGGGGAGGTCCTACGAGCAGTACTTC. Filled out from reference TRBV11-2 and TRBJ2-7, the complete variable domain reads EAGVAQSPRYKIIEKRQSVAFWCNPISGHATLYWYQQILGQGPKLLIQFQNNGVVDDSQLPKDRFSAERLKGVDSTLKIQPAKLEDSAVYLCASSLVGGGGRSYEQYFGPGTRLTVT.

The V and J genes are TRBV6-5 and TRBJ1-6, with a tentative D call TRBD1 (6 bases). The CDR3 is made up of 15 amino acids. The V gene lost 3 bases and the J gene lost 3 bases, with 9 bases spanning the gap. Germline V gene sequence: CDR1 MNHEY, CDR2 SVGAGI. The CDR3 sequence: CASSYGGDYNSPLHF. In nucleotides, the CDR3 is TGTGCCAGCAGTTATGGGGGCGACTATAATTCACCCCTCCACTTT.

This clone was observed a handful of times. J is TRBJ2-7 and V is TRBV30; TRBD1 might be the D (6 bases). The CDR3 is made up of 14 amino acids. Germline-derived CDR1 and CDR2 are GTSNPN and SVGIG (reference sequence). V lost 4 bases and J 1 base, leaving 14 bases between the germline ends. The CDR3 here is CAWTPRDKSYEQYF. In nucleotides, the CDR3 is TGTGCCTGGACCCCTCGGGACAAATCCTACGAGCAGTACTTC.